What follows are 25 T cell receptor beta chains derived from one specimen sequenced in a study of T cells after yellow fever vaccination. In TCRdb, the 5' RACE reads were re-called with MiXCR into one record per CDR3 protein. The sample holds some 390,000 distinct CDR3 sequences; 18% are singletons and the top ten take over 15%. Sequences were derived from PBMCs, sampled before the yellow fever booster vaccination. The receptors here all came from a man between 18 and 29 years old who received the YFV17D yellow fever vaccine.

The chain links TRBV6-5 to TRBJ1-1, with TRBD1 as a possible D gene (5 bases). CDR3 length: 14 amino acids. V gave up 4 bases and J gave up 5 bases, with 14 bases separating them. CDR1 and CDR2 (germline): MNHEY, SVGAGI. The CDR3 nucleotides read TGTGCCAGCAGTTTCGGCAGGGCCGTTACTGAAGCTTTCTTT. Encoded protein: CASSFGRAVTEAFF.

The chain carries TRBV12-3 or TRBV12-4 and TRBJ1-6; D possibly corresponds to TRBD1 (6 bases). This CDR3 contains 12 residues. V shed 7 bases and J shed 14 bases, with 15 bases lying between them. The CDR3 region is CASTGAGLTLHF. Written as DNA, the CDR3 is TGTGCCAGCACGGGGGCGGGTTTAACCCTCCACTTT.

This clonotype has more than one count but fewer than ten. The chain is built from TRBV28 and TRBJ2-1; TRBD2 might be the D (6 bases). The germline V gene encodes CDR1 MDHEN and CDR2 SYDVKM. V was cut by 6 bases and J by 5 bases, with 8 bases left in between. The CDR3 is 12 amino acids. CDR3: CASREGNNEQFF. The CDR3 coding sequence is TGTGCCAGCAGGGAGGGAAACAATGAGCAGTTCTTC. Full variable domain (remainder filled in from reference TRBV28 and TRBJ2-1): DVKVTQSSRYLVKRTGEKVFLECVQDMDHENMFWYRQDPGLGLRLIYFSYDVKMKEKGDIPEGYSVSREKKERFSLILESASTNQTSMYLCASREGNNEQFFGPGTRLTVL.

This sequence joins TRBV5-6 and TRBJ2-1, with D unclear. The CDR3 loop spans 15 amino acids. Germline loops: CDR1 SGHDT, CDR2 YYEEEE. Between the trimmed V and J ends, which lost 4 bases and 4 bases, there was a span of 15 bases. The DNA for the CDR3 is TGTGCCAGCAGCCTGAGTTGGGCTACGTACAATGAGCAGTTCTTC. It codes for CASSLSWATYNEQFF. The full variable domain, its missing parts supplied by reference TRBV5-6 and TRBJ2-1, is DAGVTQSPTHLIKTRGQQVTLRCSPKSGHDTVSWYQQALGQGPQFIFQYYEEEERQRGNFPDRFSGHQFPNYSSELNVNALLLGDSALYLCASSLSWATYNEQFFGPGTRLTVL.

The V and J genes are TRBV3-1 and TRBJ1-2; tentative D call: TRBD1 (6 bases). The CDR3 loop spans 11 amino acids. Trimming cost V 8 bases and J 8 bases, with 12 bases left between them. Germline V gives CDR1 LGHDT, CDR2 YNNKEL (reference sequence). The CDR3 bases are TGTGCCAGCGGGGGGGGCCGAGGCTACACCTTC. It translates to CASGGGRGYTF.

This chain connects TRBV20-1 to TRBJ1-2; no firm D call. Germline-derived CDR1 and CDR2 are DFQATT and SNEGSKA (reference sequence). The CDR3 spans 16 residues. V lost 0 bases, J lost 5 bases, and 19 bases lay in between. The CDR3 sequence is CSARDRRSGYFYGYTF. The DNA for the CDR3 is TGCAGTGCTAGAGATCGTAGGTCTGGGTACTTTTATGGCTACACCTTC.

The V and J genes are TRBV4-2 and TRBJ1-4; 7 bases fit TRBD1. The V and J ends lost 5 bases and 4 bases, in that order; junction bases with no gene match: 10. This CDR3 spans 16 amino acids. Germline V gene data show CDR1 as LGHNA and CDR2 as YNFKEQ. CDR3 nucleotides: TGTGCCAGCAGCTCCGGACAGGTTATGGGTAATGAAAAACTGTTTTTT. It codes for CASSSGQVMGNEKLFF.

This clonotype has more than one count but fewer than ten. The chain uses TRBV6-2 or TRBV6-3 and TRBJ2-7, with a possible D match to TRBD2 (5 bases). CDR3 size: 8 residues. The germline V gene has CDR1 MNHEY and CDR2 SVGEGT. The V gene lost 8 bases and the J gene lost 9 bases, with 5 bases spanning the gap. The CDR3 is CASEGQYF. As DNA, the CDR3 is TGTGCCAGCGAGGGGCAGTACTTC.

This clonotype was seen only a few times. The V call is TRBV29-1, the J call TRBJ2-7, with D maybe TRBD1 (5 bases). Germline CDR1 and CDR2: SQVTM and ANQGSEA. The CDR3 is made up of 13 amino acids. V was trimmed by 6 bases and J by 2 bases, leaving 14 bases between them. CDR3 region: CSVKTATTYEQYF. The CDR3 nucleotides read TGCAGCGTAAAGACAGCCACCACCTACGAGCAGTACTTC.

The chain has TRBV2 and TRBJ2-3, with TRBD2 matching over 11 bases. This CDR3 region has 15 residues. CDR1 is SNHLY, CDR2 FYNNEI, per germline. Trimming took 6 bases from V and 2 from J; bases not matched to a gene: 4. The CDR3 is CASRRLAGITDTQYF. The CDR3 bases are TGTGCCAGCAGAAGACTAGCGGGGATCACAGATACGCAGTATTTT.

This clonotype was counted a few times. The chain joins TRBV20-1 to TRBJ1-6; TRBD1 is a possible D gene (6 bases). CDR3 length: 16 residues. The ends were cut back, 5 bases at V and 0 bases at J, with 14 bases in the middle. The germline V gene encodes CDR1 DFQATT and CDR2 SNEGSKA (reference sequence). CDR3 residues: CSALDSKSSYNSPLHF. In DNA form, the CDR3 reads TGCAGTGCTCTGGACAGCAAAAGCTCCTATAATTCACCCCTCCACTTT.

This clonotype has only a few counts. The chain uses TRBV20-1 and TRBJ2-2; 7 bases are a match to TRBD2. Trimming removed 6 bases from V and 6 bases from J; junction bases left unmatched: 10. The CDR3 totals 14 residues. Germline CDR1 and CDR2: DFQATT and SNEGSKA (reference sequence). CDR3 sequence (DNA): TGCAGTGCAAAATCAGGGACTACCGCCGGGGAGCTGTTTTTT. As protein: CSAKSGTTAGELFF.

This clonotype showed up just a few times. The chain links TRBV5-1 to TRBJ1-4; weak D call: TRBD1 (5 bases). Germline CDR1 is SGHRS and CDR2 is YFSETQ. The V end lost 3 bases, the J end lost 7 bases, and 7 bases lay between the germline ends. There are 12 residues in the CDR3. CDR3: CASSSQGEKLFF. CDR3 coding DNA: TGCGCCAGCAGCTCCCAGGGTGAAAAACTGTTTTTT.

This clonotype was detected ten times or more. The V and J genes are TRBV5-1 and TRBJ2-3, with D possibly TRBD2 on 6 matching bases. V lost 0 bases and J 1 base, leaving 9 bases between the germline ends. Germline assignment: CDR1 SGHRS and CDR2 YFSETQ. CDR3 length equals 15 residues. CDR3 sequence reads: CASSLVASGTDTQYF. CDR3 bases: TGCGCCAGCAGCTTGGTTGCTAGCGGCACAGATACGCAGTATTTT. Supplemented by reference TRBV5-1 and TRBJ2-3, the full variable domain reads KAGVTQTPRYLIKTRGQQVTLSCSPISGHRSVSWYQQTPGQGLQFLFEYFSETQRNKGNFPGRFSGRQFSNSRSEMNVSTLELGDSALYLCASSLVASGTDTQYFGPGTRLTVL.

The chain carries TRBV7-2 and TRBJ2-4, with D perhaps TRBD2 (6 bases). V shed 4 bases and J shed 9 bases, with 13 bases lying between them. The CDR3 sequence is 13 residues long. The germline V gene encodes CDR1 SGHTA and CDR2 FQGNSA. Written as DNA, the CDR3 is TGTGCCAGCAGCTCAGACCAGGGAGGCATTCAGTACTTC. It is translated as CASSSDQGGIQYF.

This clonotype has more than one count but fewer than ten. The chain joins TRBV7-3 to TRBJ2-3; possible D gene TRBD2, 6 bases. The CDR3 loop spans 15 amino acids. The ends were cut back, 2 bases at V and 5 bases at J, with 14 bases in the middle. Germline V lookup: CDR1 SGHTA, CDR2 FQGTGA. The CDR3 sequence is CASSLGGASGDTQYF. CDR3 nucleotide sequence: TGTGCCAGCAGCTTAGGCGGGGCAAGCGGAGATACGCAGTATTTT.

This clonotype was seen more than once but under ten times. This rearrangement joins TRBV11-2 to TRBJ2-5, with 9 bases matching TRBD1. The CDR3 is made up of 15 amino acids. Germline CDR1 SGHAT, CDR2 FQNNGV. The ends lost 3 bases at V and 5 bases at J; junction bases unmatched: 7. The chain's CDR3 is CASSFGTGSLETQYF. The CDR3, as DNA: TGTGCCAGCAGCTTCGGGACAGGGAGTTTGGAGACCCAGTACTTC.

A few counts support this clonotype. The chain is built from TRBV25-1 and TRBJ2-7, with 7 bases lining up with TRBD1. V trimming: 4 bases; J trimming: 3 bases; junction bases outside the gene matches: 6. The CDR3 loop spans 14 amino acids. The germline V gene encodes CDR1 MGHDK and CDR2 SYGVNS. CDR3: CASSGDRAYYEQYV. The CDR3, as DNA: TGTGCCAGCAGTGGAGACAGGGCCTACTACGAGCAGTACGTC.

This clonotype was observed a handful of times. The rearrangement joins TRBV20-1 to TRBJ1-1; D gene ambiguous. V was trimmed by 4 bases and J by 2 bases, leaving 11 bases between them. Germline V gene lookup returns CDR1 DFQATT and CDR2 SNEGSKA (reference sequence). The CDR3 sequence is 13 residues long. CDR3 amino acids: CSAISGSNTEAFF. The CDR3 DNA reads TGCAGTGCTATTTCCGGCAGCAACACTGAAGCTTTCTTT.

This clonotype was observed a handful of times. This rearrangement joins TRBV7-2 to TRBJ2-5; tentative D call: TRBD2 (6 bases). Germline-derived CDR1 and CDR2 are SGHTA and FQGNSA. Deletions cut 5 bases from V and 9 bases from J, with 7 bases between. CDR3 length equals 10 residues. The CDR3 here is CASSPGAQYF. The CDR3 DNA reads TGTGCCAGCAGCCCGGGGGCCCAGTACTTC.

This clonotype was detected many times. V usage is TRBV20-1 and J usage is TRBJ1-3, with D unresolved. The CDR3 runs 9 residues. Germline loops: CDR1 DFQATT, CDR2 SNEGSKA (reference sequence). The CDR3 DNA reads as TGCAGACCGTTAAACACCATATATTTT. Protein product: CRPLNTIYF.

J is TRBJ2-7 and V is TRBV21-1; the table assigns TRBD1, which was not confirmed against the DNA. TRBV21-1 is a known pseudogene. The CDR3 is 13 residues long. The CDR3 loop reads CASSKEKGREQYV. CDR3 sequence (DNA): TGTGCCAGCAGCAAAGAAAAGGGGCGGGAGCAGTACGTC.

This clonotype was detected a few times. The J gene is TRBJ2-7, the V gene TRBV29-1; D remains ambiguous. Trimming took 6 bases from V and 4 from J, leaving 19 bases between them. This CDR3 has 14 amino acids. From germline, CDR1 is SQVTM and CDR2 ANQGSEA. The CDR3 here is CSVRQNPGDYEQYF. For the CDR3, the DNA is TGCAGCGTGCGACAAAACCCTGGGGATTACGAGCAGTACTTC.

This chain joins TRBV7-9 and TRBJ2-7; maybe TRBD1 (6 bases). Germline CDR1 SEHNR, CDR2 FQNEAQ (reference sequence). The CDR3 consists of 18 residues. The V end was cut by 3 bases, the J end by 4 bases, with 25 bases between. This CDR3 reads CASSFGSGTGTNLYEQYF. Written as DNA, the CDR3 is TGTGCCAGCAGCTTTGGAAGTGGAACCGGGACAAACCTTTACGAGCAGTACTTC.

CDR3 coding DNA: TGTGCCAGCAGTTTCGGGACAGCAAGCAATCAGCCCCAGCATTTT. This gives the protein CASSFGTASNQPQHF. The V call is TRBV12-3 or TRBV12-4, the J call TRBJ1-5; 7 bases agree with TRBD1. The CDR3 extends over 15 amino acids. Germline trimming cut 3 bases from V and 1 base from J; bases unmatched to any gene: 3.